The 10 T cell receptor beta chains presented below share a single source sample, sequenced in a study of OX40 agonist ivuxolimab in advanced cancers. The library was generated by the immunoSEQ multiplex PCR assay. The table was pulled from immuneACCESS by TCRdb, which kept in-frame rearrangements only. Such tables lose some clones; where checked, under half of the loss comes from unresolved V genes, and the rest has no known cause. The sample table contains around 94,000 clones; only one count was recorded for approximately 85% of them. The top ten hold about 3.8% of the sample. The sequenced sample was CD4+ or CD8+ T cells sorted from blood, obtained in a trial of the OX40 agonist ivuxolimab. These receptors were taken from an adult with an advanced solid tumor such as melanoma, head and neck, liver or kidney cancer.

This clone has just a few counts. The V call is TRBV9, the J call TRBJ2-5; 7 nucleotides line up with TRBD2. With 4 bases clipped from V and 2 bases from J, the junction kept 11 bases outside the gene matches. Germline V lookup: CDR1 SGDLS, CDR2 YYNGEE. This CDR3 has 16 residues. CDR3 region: CASSRGVTYAQETQYF. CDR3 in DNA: TGTGCCAGCAGCCGGGGGGTGACTTACGCTCAAGAGACCCAGTACTTC.

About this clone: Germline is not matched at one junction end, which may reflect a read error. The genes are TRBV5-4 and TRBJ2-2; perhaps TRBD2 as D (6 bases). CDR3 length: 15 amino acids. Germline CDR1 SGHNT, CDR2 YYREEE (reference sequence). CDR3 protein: CASSQGDSNTGELFF. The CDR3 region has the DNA TGCGCCAGCAGCCAAGGGGACTCTAACACCGGGGAGCTGTTTTTT.

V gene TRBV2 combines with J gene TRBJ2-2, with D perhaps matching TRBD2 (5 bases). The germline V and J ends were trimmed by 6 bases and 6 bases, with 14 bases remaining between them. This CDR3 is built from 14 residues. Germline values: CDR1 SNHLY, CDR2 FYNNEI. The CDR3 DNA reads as TGTGCCAGCAGCGTTGGGAGTCGGTCCGGGGAGCTGTTTTTT. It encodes CASSVGSRSGELFF. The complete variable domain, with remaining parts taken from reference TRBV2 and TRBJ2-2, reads EPEVTQTPSHQVTQMGQEVILRCVPISNHLYFYWYRQILGQKVEFLVSFYNNEISEKSEIFDDQFSVERPDGSNFTLKIRSTKLEDSAMYFCASSVGSRSGELFFGEGSRLTVL.

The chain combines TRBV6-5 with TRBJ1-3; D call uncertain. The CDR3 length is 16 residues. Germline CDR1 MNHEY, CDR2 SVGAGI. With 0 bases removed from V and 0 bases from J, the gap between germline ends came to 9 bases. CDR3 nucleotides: TGTGCCAGCAGTTACTCGCCACTTAGCTCTGGAAACACCATATATTTT. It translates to CASSYSPLSSGNTIYF.

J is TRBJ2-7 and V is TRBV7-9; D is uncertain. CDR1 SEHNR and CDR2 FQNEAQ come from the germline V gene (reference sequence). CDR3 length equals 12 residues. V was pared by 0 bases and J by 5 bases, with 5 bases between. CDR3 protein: CASSLAQDEQYF. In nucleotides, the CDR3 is TGTGCCAGCAGCTTAGCGCAGGACGAGCAGTACTTC.

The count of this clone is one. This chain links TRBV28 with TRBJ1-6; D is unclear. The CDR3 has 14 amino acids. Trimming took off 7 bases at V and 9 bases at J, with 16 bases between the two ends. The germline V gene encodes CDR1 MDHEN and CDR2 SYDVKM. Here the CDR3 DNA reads TGTGCCAGCACTCCGGGCCGCGGCATTTCACCCCTCCACTTT. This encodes CASTPGRGISPLHF.

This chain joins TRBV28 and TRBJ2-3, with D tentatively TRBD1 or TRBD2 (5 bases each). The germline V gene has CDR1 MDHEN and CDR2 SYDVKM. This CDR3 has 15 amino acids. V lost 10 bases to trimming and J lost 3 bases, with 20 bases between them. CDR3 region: CATQPGGVGTDTQYF. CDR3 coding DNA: TGTGCCACCCAACCTGGGGGAGTAGGTACAGATACGCAGTATTTT.

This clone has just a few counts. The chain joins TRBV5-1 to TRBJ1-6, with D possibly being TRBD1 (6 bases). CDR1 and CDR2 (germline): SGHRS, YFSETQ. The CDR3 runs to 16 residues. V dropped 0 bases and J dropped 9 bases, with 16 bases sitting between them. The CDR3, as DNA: TGCGCCAGCAGCTTGGTTGGCTTTGGGGGCGGTTCACCCCTCCACTTT. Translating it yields CASSLVGFGGGSPLHF. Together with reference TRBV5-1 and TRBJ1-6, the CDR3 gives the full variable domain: KAGVTQTPRYLIKTRGQQVTLSCSPISGHRSVSWYQQTPGQGLQFLFEYFSETQRNKGNFPGRFSGRQFSNSRSEMNVSTLELGDSALYLCASSLVGFGGGSPLHFGNGTRLTVT.

CDR3 amino acids: CATSRMGPGNTIYF. Written as DNA, the CDR3 is TGTGCCACCAGCAGGATGGGCCCTGGAAACACCATATATTTT. V usage is TRBV15 and J usage is TRBJ1-3, with D hard to call. Germline CDR1 LNHNV, CDR2 YYDKDF (reference sequence). V was trimmed by 3 bases and J by 2 bases, leaving 8 bases between them. The CDR3 sequence is 14 residues long.

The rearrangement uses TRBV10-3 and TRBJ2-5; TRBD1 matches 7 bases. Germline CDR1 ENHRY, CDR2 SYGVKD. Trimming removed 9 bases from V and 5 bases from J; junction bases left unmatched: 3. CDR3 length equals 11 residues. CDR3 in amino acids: CAIGGLETQYF. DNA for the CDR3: TGTGCCATAGGGGGCTTGGAGACCCAGTACTTC.